The clone carrying this TCR beta chain was seen a few times. The target antigen is unknown. The germline V gene encodes CDR1 LNHNV and CDR2 YYDKDF (reference sequence). The V and J ends lost 0 bases and 2 bases respectively, with 14 bases between them. The CDR3 contains 16 residues. This entry comes from a study of T cells after yellow fever vaccination. Study-wide points: A large majority of primary-vaccination clones showed up again after the booster (under 98% CD4, 85% to 90% CD8).

One entry per CDR3 protein results from TCRdb running MiXCR on the 5' RACE reads. The table records hundreds of thousands of distinct CDR3 sequences, 10% to 15% of them present only once. The sequence was obtained from a man aged 25-45 years who received the YFV17D yellow fever vaccine. Material: PBMCs, obtained on the day of the yellow fever booster vaccination. The rearrangement joins TRBV15 to TRBJ2-7, with D perhaps matching TRBD1 (6 bases). The CDR3 sequence: CATSRDRNRVTYEQYF. CDR3 DNA: TGTGCCACCAGCAGAGATAGGAACAGGGTAACCTACGAGCAGTACTTC. Supplemented by reference TRBV15 and TRBJ2-7, the full variable domain reads DAMVIQNPRYQVTQFGKPVTLSCSQTLNHNVMYWYQQKSSQAPKLLFHYYDKDFNNEADTPDNFQSRRPNTSFCFLDIRSPGLGDTAMYLCATSRDRNRVTYEQYFGPGTRLTVT.